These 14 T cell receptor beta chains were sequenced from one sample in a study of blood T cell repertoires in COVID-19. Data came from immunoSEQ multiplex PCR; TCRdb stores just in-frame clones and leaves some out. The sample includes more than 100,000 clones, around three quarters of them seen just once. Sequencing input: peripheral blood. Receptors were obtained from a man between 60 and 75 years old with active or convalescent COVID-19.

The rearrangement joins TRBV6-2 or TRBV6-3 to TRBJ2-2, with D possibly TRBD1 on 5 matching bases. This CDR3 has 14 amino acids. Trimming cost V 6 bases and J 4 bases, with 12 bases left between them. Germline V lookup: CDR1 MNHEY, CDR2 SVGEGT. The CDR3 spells CASSRSQGTGELFF. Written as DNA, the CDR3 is TGTGCCAGCAGCCGTTCGCAGGGCACCGGGGAGCTGTTTTTT.

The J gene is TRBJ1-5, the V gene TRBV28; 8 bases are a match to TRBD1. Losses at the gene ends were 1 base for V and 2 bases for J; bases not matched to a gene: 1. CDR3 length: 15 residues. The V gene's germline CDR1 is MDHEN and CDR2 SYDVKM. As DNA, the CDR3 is TGTGCCAGCAGTTTATCGACAGGGGGCAATCAGCCCCAGCATTTT. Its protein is CASSLSTGGNQPQHF. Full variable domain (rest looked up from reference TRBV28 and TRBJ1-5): DVKVTQSSRYLVKRTGEKVFLECVQDMDHENMFWYRQDPGLGLRLIYFSYDVKMKEKGDIPEGYSVSREKKERFSLILESASTNQTSMYLCASSLSTGGNQPQHFGDGTRLSIL.

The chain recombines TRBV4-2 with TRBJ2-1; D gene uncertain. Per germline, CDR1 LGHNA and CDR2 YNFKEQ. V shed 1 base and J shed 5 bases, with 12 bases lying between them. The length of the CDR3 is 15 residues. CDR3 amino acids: CASSQVWRRDNEQFF. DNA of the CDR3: TGTGCCAGCAGCCAAGTATGGAGAAGAGACAATGAGCAGTTCTTC.

In DNA, the CDR3 is TGTGCCAGCAGCAAAGGGACAAAACGTCCTTTAGATACGCAGTATTTT. Residues: CASSKGTKRPLDTQYF. This chain links TRBV21-1 with TRBJ2-3; the table names TRBD1, a call not compared with the DNA. TRBV21-1 is a pseudogene locus. CDR3 length equals 16 residues.

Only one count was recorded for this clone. The CDR3 nucleotides read TGTGCCAGCAGTCTTTCGGCCGGGGGGACTGAAGCTTTCTTT. It translates to CASSLSAGGTEAFF. The chain recombines TRBV7-8 with TRBJ1-1; the D gene is possibly TRBD1 (5 bases). Trimming took off 6 bases at V and 5 bases at J, with 16 bases between the two ends. Germline values: CDR1 SGHVS, CDR2 FQNEAQ. This CDR3 has 14 amino acids.

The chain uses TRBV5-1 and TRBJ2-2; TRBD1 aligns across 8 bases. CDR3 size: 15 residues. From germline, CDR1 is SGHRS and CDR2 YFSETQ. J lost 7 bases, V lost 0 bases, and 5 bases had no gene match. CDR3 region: CASSLAQGAGGELFF. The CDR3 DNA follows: TGCGCCAGCAGCTTGGCCCAGGGGGCCGGCGGGGAGCTGTTTTTT.

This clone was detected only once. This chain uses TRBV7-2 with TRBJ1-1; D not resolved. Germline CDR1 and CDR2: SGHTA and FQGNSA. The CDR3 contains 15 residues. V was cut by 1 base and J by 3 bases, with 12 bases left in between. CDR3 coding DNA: TGTGCCAGCAGCTTAGGGGTCAGAGGATACACTGAAGCTTTCTTT. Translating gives CASSLGVRGYTEAFF.

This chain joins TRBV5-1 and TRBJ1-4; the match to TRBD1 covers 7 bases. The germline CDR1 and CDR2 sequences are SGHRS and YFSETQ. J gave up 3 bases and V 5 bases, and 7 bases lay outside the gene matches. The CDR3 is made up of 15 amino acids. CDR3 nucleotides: TGCGCCAGCAGGCAGGGGGTTAGAGCTAATGAAAAACTGTTTTTT. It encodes CASRQGVRANEKLFF.

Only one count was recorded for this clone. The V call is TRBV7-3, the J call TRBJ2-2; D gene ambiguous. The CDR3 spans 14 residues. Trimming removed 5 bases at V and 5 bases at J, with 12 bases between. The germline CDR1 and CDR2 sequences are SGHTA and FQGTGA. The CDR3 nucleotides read TGTGCCAGCAGCCAAACCCCAGCGACCGGGGAGCTGTTTTTT. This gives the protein CASSQTPATGELFF.

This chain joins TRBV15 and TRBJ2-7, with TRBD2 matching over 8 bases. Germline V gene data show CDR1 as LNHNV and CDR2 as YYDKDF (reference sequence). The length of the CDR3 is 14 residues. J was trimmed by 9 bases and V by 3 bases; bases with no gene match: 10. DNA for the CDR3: TGTGCCACCAGCAGCCGCAGCGGGGGAACCGGGCAGTACTTC. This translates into CATSSRSGGTGQYF.

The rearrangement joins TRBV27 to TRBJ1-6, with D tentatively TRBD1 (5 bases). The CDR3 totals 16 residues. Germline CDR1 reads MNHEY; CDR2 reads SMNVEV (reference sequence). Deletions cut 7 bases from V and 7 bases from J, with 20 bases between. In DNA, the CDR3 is TGTGCCAGCAAACCTTCGGGGGGGGGAATAAATTCACCCCTCCACTTT. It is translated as CASKPSGGGINSPLHF.

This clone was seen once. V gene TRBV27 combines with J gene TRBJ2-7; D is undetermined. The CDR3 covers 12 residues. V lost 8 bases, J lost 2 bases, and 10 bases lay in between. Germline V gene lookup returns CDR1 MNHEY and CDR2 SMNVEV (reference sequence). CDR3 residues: CASGLTPYEQYF. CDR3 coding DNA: TGTGCCAGCGGGCTAACCCCCTACGAGCAGTACTTC.

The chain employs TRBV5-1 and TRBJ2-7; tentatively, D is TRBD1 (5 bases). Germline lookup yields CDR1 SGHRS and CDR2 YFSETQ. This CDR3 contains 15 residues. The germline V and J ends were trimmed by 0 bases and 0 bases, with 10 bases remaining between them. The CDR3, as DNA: TGCGCCAGCAGCTTGGCAACAGGCAGCTCCTACGAGCAGTACTTC. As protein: CASSLATGSSYEQYF. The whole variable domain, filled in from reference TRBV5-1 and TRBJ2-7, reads KAGVTQTPRYLIKTRGQQVTLSCSPISGHRSVSWYQQTPGQGLQFLFEYFSETQRNKGNFPGRFSGRQFSNSRSEMNVSTLELGDSALYLCASSLATGSSYEQYFGPGTRLTVT.

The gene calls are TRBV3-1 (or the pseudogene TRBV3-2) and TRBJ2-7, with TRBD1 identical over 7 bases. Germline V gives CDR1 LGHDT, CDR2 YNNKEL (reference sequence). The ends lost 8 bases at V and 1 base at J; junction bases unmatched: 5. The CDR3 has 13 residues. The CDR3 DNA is TGTGCCAGCCGGCCACAGGGGTCCTACGAGCAGTACTTC. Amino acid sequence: CASRPQGSYEQYF.